A single T cell receptor beta chain is shown here with its context. The antigen is not known. The V end lost 3 bases, the J end lost 2 bases, and 17 bases lay between the germline ends. The CDR3 covers 17 residues. CDR1 is LGHDT and CDR2 is YNNKEL in the germline V gene (reference sequence). This sample stems from a study of T cell responses to AZD1222 COVID-19 vaccine. Overall study results and limits: The donors showed a predominance of white British ancestry and of females, with possible underestimation of clonal diversity.

Libraries were prepared by immunoSEQ multiplex PCR; TCRdb keeps only in-frame clonotypes and omits some of them. The table records over 100,000 clones, 70% to 90% of them present only once. The material was peripheral blood, obtained on day 0 of AZD1222 vaccination. The clonotype was recovered from an adult in good health. The V gene is TRBV3-1 (or the pseudogene TRBV3-2), the J gene TRBJ1-3, with D hard to call. CDR3 amino acids: CASSQAVTRAAGNTIYF. CDR3 DNA: TGTGCCAGCAGCCAGGCAGTAACAAGGGCGGCTGGAAACACCATATATTTT.